Each of the 10 T cell receptor beta chains below was sequenced from the same sample in a study of T-cell memory formation after mild COVID-19. TCRdb reanalysed the 5' RACE reads using MiXCR and keeps one entry per CDR3 protein. The table includes more than 150,000 distinct CDR3 sequences, approximately 10% detected once. Sequencing input: PBMCs or a T cell subset sorted from them (not recorded which). The receptors originated from a man younger than 35 who had mild COVID-19 (a few samples of this study predate the infection). Cell type and time point are not known.

V usage is TRBV20-1 and J usage is TRBJ2-7; D remains ambiguous. V was shortened by 0 bases and J by 3 bases, with 9 bases between the two germline ends. CDR3 length: 13 amino acids. In germline, CDR1 is DFQATT, CDR2 SNEGSKA (reference sequence). CDR3 amino acids: CSARDSPGYEQYV. CDR3 bases: TGCAGTGCTAGAGATTCACCTGGCTACGAGCAGTACGTC.

This clonotype turned up a few times. This chain links TRBV11-3 with TRBJ2-5; D is undetermined. V was cut by 5 bases and J by 5 bases, with 12 bases left in between. The CDR3 runs to 13 residues. Germline lookup yields CDR1 SGHNT and CDR2 YENEEA. CDR3 amino acids: CASSPSVGETQYF. The CDR3 nucleotides are TGTGCCAGCAGCCCCAGCGTCGGGGAGACCCAGTACTTC.

The chain is built from TRBV12-3 or TRBV12-4 and TRBJ1-1; D gene unclear. CDR3 length: 13 amino acids. Trimming removed 7 bases from V and 3 bases from J, with 12 bases in between. The CDR3 nucleotides are TGTGCCAGCACCATGCAGGACCACACTGAAGCTTTCTTT. Its protein product is CASTMQDHTEAFF.

This clonotype was detected ten times or more. V gene TRBV5-1 combines with J gene TRBJ2-5; the D gene is possibly TRBD1 (5 bases). This CDR3 contains 13 residues. V was cut by 2 bases and J by 1 base, with 6 bases left in between. The germline gives CDR1 SGHRS, CDR2 YFSETQ. The CDR3 loop reads CASSLQVQETQYF. The DNA of the CDR3 is TGCGCCAGCAGCTTACAGGTCCAAGAGACCCAGTACTTC. Full variable domain (outside the CDR3, taken from reference TRBV5-1 and TRBJ2-5): KAGVTQTPRYLIKTRGQQVTLSCSPISGHRSVSWYQQTPGQGLQFLFEYFSETQRNKGNFPGRFSGRQFSNSRSEMNVSTLELGDSALYLCASSLQVQETQYFGPGTRLLVL.

This clonotype has just a few counts. The rearrangement joins TRBV19 to TRBJ1-6, with TRBD1 identical over 9 bases. The germline gives CDR1 LNHDA, CDR2 SQIVND (reference sequence). The CDR3 length is 16 residues. Germline trimming cut 7 bases from V and 7 bases from J; bases unmatched to any gene: 11. The CDR3 DNA reads as TGTGCCAGTACCGATCGGACAGGGGTTGAAAATTCACCCCTCCACTTT. It codes for CASTDRTGVENSPLHF.

The chain combines TRBV3-1 with TRBJ2-5; 8 nucleotides match TRBD2. The CDR3 covers 15 residues. V shed 4 bases, J shed 4 bases, and the junction held 8 bases outside the gene matches. Germline V CDR1 and CDR2: LGHDT, YNNKEL (reference sequence). The CDR3 region is CASSLQSGGGETQYF. CDR3 nucleotide sequence: TGTGCCAGCAGCCTTCAAAGCGGGGGCGGAGAGACCCAGTACTTC.

This clonotype showed up just a few times. The rearrangement joins TRBV28 to TRBJ1-2; perhaps TRBD1 as D (5 bases). The CDR3 consists of 13 residues. V lost 5 bases and J 4 bases, leaving 11 bases between the germline ends. The germline V gene has CDR1 MDHEN and CDR2 SYDVKM. CDR3 coding DNA: TGTGCCAGCAGTCGAGACAGCCTCTATGGCTACACCTTC. It specifies CASSRDSLYGYTF.

This clonotype came up a few times. This sequence joins TRBV20-1 and TRBJ2-5; 8 nucleotides agree with TRBD2. V lost 3 bases to trimming and J lost 3 bases; unmatched junction nucleotides: 6. Germline V gene lookup returns CDR1 DFQATT and CDR2 SNEGSKA (reference sequence). This CDR3 has 14 amino acids. The CDR3 region is CSARAGGLKETQYF. DNA for the CDR3: TGCAGTGCTAGGGCGGGGGGTCTAAAAGAGACCCAGTACTTC.

This clonotype has at least ten counts. This chain joins TRBV7-2 and TRBJ2-3; the D gene is possibly TRBD1 (5 bases). V dropped 1 base and J dropped 10 bases, with 15 bases sitting between them. The CDR3 consists of 14 residues. Germline CDR1 is SGHTA and CDR2 is FQGNSA. The CDR3 is CASSLVVQERAQYF. The CDR3 nucleotides are TGTGCCAGCAGCTTAGTGGTACAGGAGAGAGCGCAGTATTTT. The variable domain in full, completed from reference TRBV7-2 and TRBJ2-3, reads GAGVSQSPSNKVTEKGKDVELRCDPISGHTALYWYRQSLGQGLEFLIYFQGNSAPDKSGLPSDRFSAERTGGSVSTLTIQRTQQEDSAVYLCASSLVVQERAQYFGPGTRLTVL.

This clonotype was counted at least ten times. This rearrangement joins TRBV6-5 to TRBJ2-1; D uncertain. The length of the CDR3 is 13 residues. The V end lost 8 bases, the J end lost 0 bases, and 8 bases lay between the germline ends. Germline CDR1 MNHEY, CDR2 SVGAGI. The CDR3 reads CASRLSSYNEQFF. CDR3 DNA: TGTGCCAGCCGACTTAGCTCCTACAATGAGCAGTTCTTC.